Given below is one T cell receptor beta chain in context. This sample is part of a study of response to subunit inactivated influenza vaccine. TCRdb used MiXCR to reprocess the RT-PCR reads, holding one entry per CDR3 protein. This sample has roughly 550,000 distinct CDR3 sequences, with roughly 25% found just once. Trimming took off 1 base at V and 0 bases at J, with 10 bases between the two ends. This CDR3 contains 16 residues. The germline CDR1 and CDR2 sequences are SGHTA and FQGNSA. The sample was also reused in another study, on T cells expressing NK-cell markers. That paper states: TCR beta libraries carry UMIs added by 5'RACE template switching. It was sorted CD3+CD56+NKG2C+, CD3+CD56+NKG2C- and CD3+CD56-NKG2C+ T cells that supplied the TCR beta repertoires. Among the experiments, several used an anti-gamma-delta TCR antibody to restrict sorting to alpha-beta TCR T cells. About 1.0-7.5% of CD8+ T cells in more than five donors belonged to dominant NKG2C+ clonotypes. HCMV specificity of expanded NKG2C+ T cell clones remained unclear.

This TCR was sampled from a man in his fifties who received an inactivated influenza vaccine. The sample consisted of CD4+ T cells sorted from PBMCs, taken 11 to 12 days after vaccination. V gene TRBV7-2 combines with J gene TRBJ2-4; D unresolved. The CDR3 protein is CASSLVNTLAKNIQYF. CDR3 nucleotides: TGTGCCAGCAGCTTAGTGAACACTTTAGCCAAAAACATTCAGTACTTC.